Included here is one T cell receptor beta chain sequence, with context. Its specificity is not known. The sample comes from a study of cytomegalovirus exposure and HLA in healthy donors. Turning to the study itself: Unique TCRs numbering approximately 81 million, obtained from HLA-typed donors, made up an early data release.

60 Vbeta and 13 Jbeta primers were used in PCR. The assay was immunoSEQ multiplex PCR, and TCRdb's table has in-frame clones only and misses some. The sample holds roughly 200,000 clones, approximately 80% seen once. CDR1 and CDR2 from the germline V gene are MNHEY and SMNVEV (reference sequence). The CDR3 spans 15 residues. V lost 2 bases to trimming and J lost 1 base, with 10 bases between them. Points from the study as a whole: There were fewer than 200 TCR beta chains listed as cytomegalovirus-associated. In vitro experiments confirmed that three CMV-associated chains were specific for CMV antigens.

Specimen: PBMCs. This rearrangement joins TRBV27 to TRBJ2-3; D remains unclear. This receptor was identified in a woman younger than 30 in good health and CMV-seronegative. The CDR3 bases are TGTGCCAGCAGTTTAGAAGGCGGAGGCACAGATACGCAGTATTTT. Amino acid sequence: CASSLEGGGTDTQYF.